The rows below give T cell receptor beta chains drawn from one sample of a study of T cells in narcolepsy. Sequencing was performed with immunoSEQ multiplex PCR; in TCRdb, only in-frame clones are kept and a portion is missing. The data contain approximately 11,000 clones, around 94% of them seen just once; the ten biggest clones take up roughly 1%. The sample consisted of CD45RA- memory CD4+ T cells from PBMCs. These TCRs come from a human donor with narcolepsy. Both conserved end residues are part of each CDR3. The order of the fields is V gene, D gene, clone size, J gene, CDR3 protein, CDR3 DNA. The D gene is left open where the match is weak. Only part of the rows carry a size: once, few, many, or a class if the clone is expanded.

>TRBV29-1|.|.|TRBJ1-1
CSALEGGREAFF
TGCAGCGCCCTGGAAGGGGGGCGCGAAGCTTTCTTT
>TRBV5-8|.|.|TRBJ2-5
CASSLGTIKETQYF
TGTGCCAGCAGCTTGGGTACCATCAAAGAGACCCAGTACTTC
>TRBV6-1|.|.|TRBJ1-5
CASSGTGTNQPQHF
TGTGCCAGCAGTGGAACCGGGACAAATCAGCCCCAGCATTTT
>TRBV30|TRBD1|.|TRBJ1-4
CAWSPGQGNEKLFF
TGTGCCTGGAGTCCGGGACAGGGTAATGAAAAACTGTTTTTT
>TRBV18|.|.|TRBJ2-3
CASSLRSDTQYF
TGTGCCAGCTCACTAAGATCGGATACGCAGTATTTT
>TRBV7-8|.|.|TRBJ1-1
CASSPMINLNTEAFF
TGTGCCAGCAGCCCAATGATTAATCTGAACACTGAAGCTTTCTTT
>TRBV19|.|.|TRBJ1-5
CASSIDGAQPQHF
TGTGCCAGTAGTATAGATGGGGCTCAGCCCCAGCATTTT
>TRBV2|.|.|TRBJ2-6
CASSGDGAGANVLTF
TGTGCCAGCAGTGGAGACGGAGCTGGGGCCAACGTCCTGACTTTC
>TRBV20-1|.|.|TRBJ1-1
CSATTSTEAFF
TGCAGTGCTACCACGAGCACTGAAGCTTTCTTT
>TRBV7-2|.|.|TRBJ2-7
CASSLAVNSYEQYF
TGTGCCAGCAGCTTAGCGGTCAACTCCTACGAGCAGTACTTC
>TRBV5-5|TRBD2|.|TRBJ2-5
CASSWGRTSEPETQYF
TGTGCCAGCAGCTGGGGTCGGACTAGCGAGCCGGAGACCCAGTACTTC
>TRBV9|TRBD1|.|TRBJ2-3
CASSVEGQGQDTQYF
TGTGCCAGCAGCGTAGAGGGACAGGGACAAGATACGCAGTATTTT
>TRBV2|.|.|TRBJ2-4
CASSLDRLAKNIQYF
TGTGCCAGCAGTCTAGATAGGTTAGCCAAAAACATTCAGTACTTC
>TRBV2|.|.|TRBJ1-2
CASPRDVGLPNYGYTF
TGTGCCAGCCCTCGGGACGTAGGGCTCCCCAACTATGGCTACACCTTC
>TRBV7-9|.|.|TRBJ1-2
CASSPGLSYGYTF
TGTGCCAGCAGCCCAGGGCTGTCCTATGGCTACACCTTC
>TRBV19|TRBD1|.|TRBJ1-2
CASSQLTGEGGYTF
TGTGCCAGTAGCCAACTGACAGGGGAGGGCGGCTACACCTTC
>TRBV10-3|.|once|TRBJ1-5
CATGIHQGNQPQHF
TGTGCCACCGGGATCCACCAGGGCAATCAGCCCCAGCATTTT
>TRBV30|TRBD1|.|TRBJ1-4
CAWAPGTGIEKLFF
TGTGCCTGGGCCCCCGGGACAGGAATTGAAAAACTGTTTTTT
>TRBV19|.|.|TRBJ1-2
CASRRQNLYYGYTF
TGTGCCAGTAGGAGACAGAACCTTTACTATGGCTACACCTTC
>TRBV9|TRBD2|.|TRBJ2-5
CASSPTLAGGETQYF
TGTGCCAGCAGCCCCACCCTAGCGGGGGGGGAGACCCAGTACTTC
>TRBV4-1|.|.|TRBJ1-2
CASSQGNYGYTF
TGCGCCAGCAGCCAAGGGAATTATGGCTACACCTTC
>TRBV7-3|.|.|TRBJ2-3
CASRSTGLSTDTQYF
TGTGCCAGCAGGTCCACTGGCCTGAGCACAGATACGCAGTATTTT
>TRBV7-9|TRBD2|once|TRBJ2-1
CASSLRQETSVLTHEQFF
TGTGCCAGCAGCCTACGTCAGGAGACTAGCGTACTAACACACGAGCAGTTCTTC
>TRBV7-8|.|.|TRBJ2-7
CASSPYVHRAFIDEQYF
TGTGCCAGCAGCCCCTATGTCCACAGGGCTTTTATCGACGAGCAGTACTTC
>TRBV7-9|.|.|TRBJ1-1
CASSRDLNTEAFF
TGTGCCAGCAGCCGAGATTTGAACACTGAAGCTTTCTTT
>TRBV2|TRBD2|.|TRBJ2-1
CASRRTAGGIGFF
TGTGCCAGCAGAAGAACAGCGGGGGGGATTGGGTTCTTC
>TRBV19|.|.|TRBJ2-3
CASSIRLASTDTQYF
TGTGCCAGTAGTATTCGCCTAGCTTCGACAGATACGCAGTATTTT
>TRBV10-1|.|.|TRBJ2-1
CASSDNLGGPYNEQFF
TGCGCCAGCAGCGATAACCTGGGGGGTCCGTACAATGAGCAGTTCTTC
>TRBV6-6|.|.|TRBJ2-3
CASSYRPGPLTDTQYF
TGTGCCAGCAGTTATCGTCCGGGACCACTCACAGATACGCAGTATTTT
>TRBV5-4|.|.|TRBJ2-1
CASSLEIGGANEQFF
TGTGCCAGCAGCTTGGAAATAGGTGGGGCAAATGAGCAGTTCTTC
>TRBV6-5|.|.|TRBJ1-2
CASRSQGGYTF
TGTGCCAGCAGATCACAGGGCGGCTACACCTTC
>TRBV5-1|.|.|TRBJ1-1
CASSLASMNTEAFF
TGCGCCAGCAGCTTGGCCAGTATGAACACTGAAGCTTTCTTT
>TRBV9|TRBD1|few|TRBJ2-7
CASSRRTGPSYEQYF
TGTGCCAGCAGCCGAAGGACAGGGCCCTCCTACGAGCAGTACTTC
>TRBV5-4|.|once|TRBJ1-3
CASSLEGLSGNTIYF
TGTGCCAGCAGCTTGGAAGGGCTCTCTGGAAACACCATATATTTT
>TRBV4-1|TRBD1|.|TRBJ2-5
CASSQGGTAQETQYF
TGCGCCAGCAGCCAAGGAGGGACAGCCCAAGAGACCCAGTACTTC
>TRBV5-1|TRBD1|.|TRBJ2-5
CASSYGTGGYQETQYF
TGCGCCAGCAGTTACGGGACAGGGGGGTACCAAGAGACCCAGTACTTC
>TRBV10-3|TRBD1|.|TRBJ1-5
CAIRPDRGSNQPQHF
TGTGCCATCAGGCCGGACAGGGGATCGAATCAGCCCCAGCATTTT
>TRBV7-2|.|once|TRBJ1-6
CASSADRDSPLHF
TGTGCCAGCAGCGCTGACAGAGATTCACCCCTCCACTTT
>TRBV4-2|TRBD1|.|TRBJ1-1
CASSQNRGGAFTEAFF
TGTGCCAGCAGCCAAAACAGGGGCGGCGCTTTCACTGAAGCTTTCTTT
>TRBV5-1|.|.|TRBJ1-5
CASSLTGGNQPQHF
TGCGCCAGCAGCTTGACCGGGGGCAATCAGCCCCAGCATTTT
>TRBV5-4|.|.|TRBJ1-1
CASSFEKYAEAFF
TGTGCCAGCAGCTTTGAAAAGTACGCTGAAGCTTTCTTT
>TRBV2|TRBD1|.|TRBJ1-2
CASKRTGMRYTF
TGTGCCAGCAAAAGGACAGGGATGCGCTACACCTTC
>TRBV19|.|.|TRBJ2-7
CASRREGDTFLGEQYF
TGTGCCAGTAGAAGGGAGGGGGACACCTTTTTAGGAGAGCAGTACTTC
>TRBV18|.|.|TRBJ1-2
CASSPDRNYGYTF
TGTGCCAGCTCACCGGACAGAAACTATGGCTACACCTTC
>TRBV6-1|.|.|TRBJ2-1
CASSAESGLEQFF
TGTGCCAGCAGTGCGGAGTCGGGTCTCGAACAGTTCTTC
>TRBV6-4|TRBD2|.|TRBJ2-3
CASSISGADTQYF
TGTGCCAGCAGTATTAGCGGGGCAGATACGCAGTATTTT
>TRBV7-3|TRBD2|.|TRBJ2-1
CASSLTGTSGGSNEQFF
TGTGCCAGCAGCTTAACCGGGACTAGCGGGGGGAGCAATGAGCAGTTCTTC
>TRBV27|.|.|TRBJ2-1
CASSPWGAKNNEQFF
TGTGCCAGCAGCCCTTGGGGGGCGAAAAACAATGAGCAGTTCTTC
>TRBV5-6|.|.|TRBJ1-6
CASSLSRVSPLHF
TGTGCCAGCAGCTTGTCAAGGGTCTCACCCCTCCACTTT
>TRBV11-2|.|once|TRBJ2-5
CASSVELTQYF
TGTGCCAGCAGCGTCGAGTTGACCCAGTACTTC
>TRBV19|.|.|TRBJ2-7
CASRETDLPSYEQYF
TGTGCCAGTAGGGAGACGGATCTACCCTCCTACGAGCAGTACTTC
>TRBV28|.|.|TRBJ1-2
CASSRPAGGRGYTF
TGTGCCAGCAGCCGACCGGCCGGGGGACGTGGCTACACCTTC
>TRBV2|TRBD1|.|TRBJ2-3
CASSERDRPSF
TGTGCCAGCAGTGAAAGGGACAGGCCCTCTTTT
>TRBV2|TRBD1|.|TRBJ1-4
CASSIPGGNEKLFF
TGTGCCAGCAGTATCCCAGGGGGGAACGAAAAACTGTTTTTT
>TRBV9|.|.|TRBJ2-3
CASSVGGQPLDTQYF
TGTGCCAGCAGCGTTGGGGGGCAGCCCTTGGATACGCAGTATTTT
>TRBV10-1|TRBD1|.|TRBJ2-3
CASSGSLGQGKGSTDTQYF
TGCGCCAGCAGTGGGTCTTTGGGACAGGGGAAAGGAAGCACAGATACGCAGTATTTT
>TRBV4-2|.|.|TRBJ1-6
CASSPGDGNSPLHF
TGTGCCAGCAGCCCGGGGGACGGCAATTCACCCCTCCACTTT
>TRBV2|.|.|TRBJ1-6
CASSVMVDSPLHF
TGTGCCAGCAGCGTGATGGTGGATTCACCCCTCCACTTT